This entry lists 23 T cell receptor beta chains sequenced from one sample in a study of blood T cell repertoires in COVID-19. Data came from immunoSEQ multiplex PCR; TCRdb stores just in-frame clones and leaves some out. The sample yields around 200,000 clones, about 83% seen once. Sequencing was carried out using peripheral blood. These receptors came from a woman younger than 30 who had recovered from COVID-19.

The chain joins TRBV6-5 to TRBJ2-2; TRBD1 matches 8 bases. The CDR3 has 14 amino acids. Per germline, CDR1 MNHEY and CDR2 SVGAGI. Germline trimming cut 5 bases from V and 5 bases from J; bases unmatched to any gene: 4. Here the CDR3 DNA reads TGTGCCAGCAGTCGACAGGGGCGGACCGGGGAGCTGTTTTTT. The encoded protein is CASSRQGRTGELFF.

A single count supports this clone. The J gene is TRBJ2-1, the V gene TRBV5-1; possibly TRBD2 for D (5 bases). Trimming took off 3 bases at V and 0 bases at J, with 16 bases between the two ends. The CDR3 has 17 residues. The germline CDR1 and CDR2 sequences are SGHRS and YFSETQ. The CDR3: CASSWAPGRGSYNEQFF. The DNA of the CDR3 is TGCGCCAGCAGCTGGGCCCCCGGACGGGGCTCCTACAATGAGCAGTTCTTC.

The gene calls are TRBV11-2 and TRBJ1-1; 8 nucleotides match TRBD1. This CDR3 is 15 amino acids long. Unmatched junction bases numbered 7, after V lost 2 bases and J lost 5 bases. Germline V gene data show CDR1 as SGHAT and CDR2 as FQNNGV. The CDR3 sequence is CASSLNQGARTEAFF. In nucleotides, the CDR3 is TGTGCCAGCAGCTTAAATCAGGGGGCGCGGACTGAAGCTTTCTTT.

This chain connects TRBV2 to TRBJ1-1; D unclear. V was clipped by 8 bases and J by 7 bases, with 11 bases between them. This CDR3 has 11 residues. From germline, CDR1 is SNHLY and CDR2 FYNNEI. The CDR3 nucleotides are TGTGCCAGCTTCGGGAGAGTTGAAGCTTTCTTT. Its translation is CASFGRVEAFF.

The CDR3 sequence: CASSQADRDTGELFF. The CDR3 DNA reads TGTGCCAGCAGCCAAGCAGACAGGGACACCGGGGAGCTGTTTTTT. The chain carries TRBV4-2 and TRBJ2-2; the match to TRBD1 covers 7 bases. Germline trimming cut 1 base from V and 3 bases from J; bases unmatched to any gene: 2. The CDR3 has 15 residues. Germline values: CDR1 LGHNA, CDR2 YNFKEQ.

The rearrangement uses TRBV23-1 and TRBJ1-5, with 12 bases lining up with TRBD1. TRBV23-1 is placed among ORFs of uncertain function. Trimming removed 4 bases from V and 0 bases from J; junction bases left unmatched: 13. The CDR3 has 20 residues. CDR3 nucleotide sequence: TGCGCCAGCAGTCGACGCTCCGGGACAGGGGGCGGGCATAGCAATCAGCCCCAGCATTTT. Translated, it gives CASSRRSGTGGGHSNQPQHF.

The rearrangement uses TRBV4-3 and TRBJ2-1; no definite D call. CDR1 is LGHNA, CDR2 YSLEER, per germline. V gave up 1 base and J gave up 5 bases, with 9 bases separating them. This CDR3 is built from 14 residues. The CDR3 coding sequence is TGCGCCAGCAGCCAAGTACTGGGCCACAATGAGCAGTTCTTC. Translated, it gives CASSQVLGHNEQFF.

The V and J genes are TRBV2 and TRBJ2-1; 7 nucleotides line up with TRBD1. The CDR3 totals 15 residues. Trimming cost V 7 bases and J 8 bases; bases outside gene matches: 14. The germline V gene has CDR1 SNHLY and CDR2 FYNNEI. The CDR3 spells CASTQDRVAPYEQFF. The DNA of the CDR3 is TGTGCCAGCACCCAAGACAGGGTCGCCCCGTATGAGCAGTTCTTC.

The genes are TRBV6-5 and TRBJ2-7; 11 positions match TRBD2. Germline values: CDR1 MNHEY, CDR2 SVGAGI. J was trimmed by 3 bases and V by 4 bases; bases with no gene match: 5. CDR3 size: 15 residues. CDR3 nucleotides: TGTGCCAGCAGTTTTCTAGCGGGGGGTTACTACGAGCAGTACTTC. Protein: CASSFLAGGYYEQYF.

The rearrangement uses TRBV19 and TRBJ2-2, with D possibly matching TRBD1 (8 bases). The CDR3 has 16 residues. The V and J ends lost 7 bases and 2 bases respectively, with 17 bases between them. Per germline, CDR1 LNHDA and CDR2 SQIVND (reference sequence). The CDR3 reads CASTREDRVNTGELFF. CDR3 coding DNA: TGTGCCAGTACCCGGGAGGACAGGGTCAACACCGGGGAGCTGTTTTTT.

The rearrangement joins TRBV24-1 to TRBJ2-1; TRBD2 agrees at 9 bases. CDR3 length equals 20 residues. V lost 4 bases, J lost 1 base, and 16 bases stayed unmatched. The V gene's germline CDR1 is KGHDR and CDR2 SFDVKD. For the CDR3, the DNA is TGTGCCACCAGTGACACTACCGGGACAGAGACTAGCGGTTCCTACAATGAGCAGTTCTTC. It is translated as CATSDTTGTETSGSYNEQFF.

This clone was recorded once. The gene calls are TRBV7-2 and TRBJ1-2; TRBD1 matches at 9 bases. J gave up 4 bases and V 3 bases, and 9 bases lay outside the gene matches. CDR1 and CDR2 from the germline V gene are SGHTA and FQGNSA. The CDR3 is 16 amino acids. CDR3 nucleotide sequence: TGTGCCAGCAGCTTGGGGATAACAGGGGGCATCTATGGCTACACCTTC. Its translation: CASSLGITGGIYGYTF.

This sequence joins TRBV18 and TRBJ2-1; weak D call: TRBD1 (5 bases). This CDR3 is 18 amino acids long. CDR1 and CDR2 (germline): KGHSH, LQKENI. V was clipped by 1 base and J by 0 bases, with 16 bases between them. The CDR3 loop is CASSPQASQGSSYNEQFF. DNA of the CDR3: TGTGCCAGCTCACCACAAGCGAGCCAGGGAAGCTCCTACAATGAGCAGTTCTTC. Variable domain in full (rest from reference TRBV18 and TRBJ2-1): NAGVMQNPRHLVRRRGQEARLRCSPMKGHSHVYWYRQLPEEGLKFMVYLQKENIIDESGMPKERFSAEFPKEGPSILRIQQVVRGDSAAYFCASSPQASQGSSYNEQFFGPGTRLTVL.

This chain joins TRBV2 and TRBJ1-2; 8 nucleotides match TRBD1. The length of the CDR3 is 13 residues. V lost 6 bases, J lost 4 bases, and 4 bases stayed unmatched. Per germline, CDR1 SNHLY and CDR2 FYNNEI. The DNA of the CDR3 is TGTGCCAGCAGCGGACAGGGTTTCTATGGCTACACCTTC. Translation gives CASSGQGFYGYTF.

The chain couples TRBV7-9 to TRBJ1-3; D is ambiguous. Trimming left V 5 bases short and J 5 bases short, with 13 bases between. CDR3 length: 14 residues. The germline gives CDR1 SEHNR, CDR2 FQNEAQ (reference sequence). The CDR3 protein is CASSQDGERNTIYF. CDR3 in DNA: TGTGCCAGCAGCCAAGACGGAGAAAGAAACACCATATATTTT.

The chain carries TRBV3-1 (or the pseudogene TRBV3-2) and TRBJ2-3; 9 bases line up with TRBD2. The CDR3 extends over 16 amino acids. Germline V gene lookup returns CDR1 LGHDT and CDR2 YNNKEL (reference sequence). J gave up 10 bases and V 1 base, and 12 bases lay outside the gene matches. CDR3 loop: CASSQGIAGAWGAQYF. DNA for the CDR3: TGTGCCAGCAGCCAAGGAATAGCGGGGGCCTGGGGGGCGCAGTATTTT.

This chain links TRBV6-2 or TRBV6-3 with TRBJ1-4; D is unclear. The germline CDR1 and CDR2 sequences are MNHEY and SVGEGT. Between the trimmed V and J ends, which lost 3 bases and 8 bases, there was a span of 13 bases. The CDR3 covers 14 residues. The CDR3 spells CASSYLDGGEKLFF. The CDR3 DNA is TGTGCCAGCAGTTATTTGGACGGAGGAGAAAAACTGTTTTTT.

The V call is TRBV28, the J call TRBJ2-7, with 8 nucleotides matching TRBD2. J gave up 6 bases and V 1 base, and 5 bases lay outside the gene matches. The CDR3 has 14 residues. CDR1 is MDHEN and CDR2 is SYDVKM in the germline V gene. CDR3: CASSLSGSGIEQYV. The CDR3, as DNA: TGTGCCAGCAGTTTATCGGGTAGCGGGATCGAGCAGTACGTC.

CDR3 amino acids: CASSLEERGADPRTQYF. DNA of the CDR3: TGTGCCAGCAGCTTAGAGGAGCGGGGGGCCGACCCCAGGACCCAGTACTTC. J is TRBJ2-5 and V is TRBV7-8; 9 nucleotides agree with TRBD2. Trimming at V came to 1 base and at J to 7 bases, leaving 13 bases not matched to a gene. From germline, CDR1 is SGHVS and CDR2 FQNEAQ. The CDR3 sequence is 17 residues long.

This chain joins TRBV9 and TRBJ2-6; 14 nucleotides line up with TRBD2. This CDR3 comprises 17 residues. CDR1 is SGDLS and CDR2 is YYNGEE in the germline V gene. Trimming cost V 3 bases and J 4 bases; bases outside gene matches: 3. The CDR3 nucleotides read TGTGCCAGCAGCGAGGGACTAGCGGGAGCAGGGGCCAACGTCCTGACTTTC. This translates into CASSEGLAGAGANVLTF.

The chain employs TRBV24-1 and TRBJ1-1; 7 positions match TRBD1. The CDR3 consists of 16 residues. With V trimmed by 1 base and J by 4 bases, 8 bases remained unmatched. CDR1 is KGHDR, CDR2 SFDVKD, per germline. The CDR3 region has the DNA TGTGCCACCAGTGATTTAGGGGCAGGGGGTGGCACTGAAGCTTTCTTT. It yields the protein CATSDLGAGGGTEAFF.

The V call is TRBV5-5, the J call TRBJ1-5; D might be TRBD1 (6 bases). The V end was cut by 1 base, the J end by 0 bases, with 8 bases between. CDR3 length: 15 amino acids. Germline V gives CDR1 SGHKS, CDR2 YYEKEE (reference sequence). The CDR3 region has the DNA TGTGCCAGCAGCTTGTGGGGGCATAGCAATCAGCCCCAGCATTTT. Translated: CASSLWGHSNQPQHF.

The chain uses TRBV7-2 and TRBJ2-3; D is unresolved. Trimming cost V 1 base and J 0 bases, with 5 bases left between them. Germline CDR1 is SGHTA and CDR2 is FQGNSA. There are 14 residues in the CDR3. The CDR3 region is CASSLEHSTDTQYF. The CDR3 nucleotides read TGTGCCAGCAGCTTAGAACACAGCACAGATACGCAGTATTTT.